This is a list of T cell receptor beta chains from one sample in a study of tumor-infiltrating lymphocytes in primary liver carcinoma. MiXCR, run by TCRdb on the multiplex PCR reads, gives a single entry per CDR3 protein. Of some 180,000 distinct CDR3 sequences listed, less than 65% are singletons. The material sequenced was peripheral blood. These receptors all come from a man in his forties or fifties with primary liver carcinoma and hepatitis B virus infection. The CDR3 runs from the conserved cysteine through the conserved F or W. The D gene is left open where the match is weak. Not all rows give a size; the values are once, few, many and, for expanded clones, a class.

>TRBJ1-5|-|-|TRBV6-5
CASNDRLTNQPQHF
TGTGCCAGCAATGACCGGTTGACGAATCAGCCCCAGCATTTT
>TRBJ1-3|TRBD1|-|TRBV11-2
CASRLGIRQGASGNTIYF
TGTGCCAGCAGATTGGGGATTCGACAGGGGGCAAGTGGAAACACCATATATTTT
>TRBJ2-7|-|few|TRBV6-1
CASVRGGTGNEQYF
TGTGCCAGCGTTCGAGGGGGAACAGGGAACGAGCAGTACTTC
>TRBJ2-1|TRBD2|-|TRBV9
CASSVGGGRLPYNEQFF
TGTGCCAGCAGCGTGGGGGGCGGGAGGCTCCCCTACAATGAGCAGTTCTTC
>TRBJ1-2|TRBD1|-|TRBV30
CACPMGQEGYTF
TGTGCCTGCCCAATGGGACAGGAGGGCTACACCTTC
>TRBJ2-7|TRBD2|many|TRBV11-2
CASSLIGGLAGAGEQYF
TGTGCCAGCAGCTTAATTGGTGGCCTAGCGGGCGCTGGCGAGCAGTACTTC
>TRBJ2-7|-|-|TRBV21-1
CASSKARQGAVDEQYF
TGTGCCAGCAGCAAAGCAAGGCAGGGGGCGGTGGACGAGCAGTACTTC
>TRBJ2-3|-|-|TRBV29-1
CSVRQRQTTDTQYF
TGCAGCGTTCGACAAAGGCAGACCACAGATACGCAGTATTTT
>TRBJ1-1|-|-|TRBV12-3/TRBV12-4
CVSSRLAGHTEAFF
TGTGTCAGCAGTCGTTTAGCGGGACACACTGAAGCTTTCTTT
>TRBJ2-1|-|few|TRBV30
CAWSAVVEQFF
TGTGCCTGGAGTGCAGTCGTGGAGCAGTTCTTC
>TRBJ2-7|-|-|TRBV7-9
CASSLWTLPYEQYF
TGTGCCAGCAGCTTGTGGACTCTTCCCTACGAGCAGTACTTC
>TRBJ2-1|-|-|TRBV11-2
CASSQRWTPLGDERFF
TGTGCCAGTAGCCAGCGGTGGACTCCCCTTGGGGATGAGCGGTTCTTC
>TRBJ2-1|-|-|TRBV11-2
CARSQPGHMFF
TGTGCCAGGAGCCAGCCGGGACACATGTTCTTC
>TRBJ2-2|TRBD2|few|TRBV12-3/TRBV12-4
CASSLGTSGLINTGELFF
TGTGCCAGCAGTTTAGGGACTAGCGGATTAATAAACACCGGGGAGCTGTTTTTT
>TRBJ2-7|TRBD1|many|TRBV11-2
CASSLSTGGRGEQYF
TGTGCCAGCAGCTTATCCACAGGGGGTCGGGGCGAGCAGTACTTC
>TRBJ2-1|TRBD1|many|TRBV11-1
CASSPLGQGNEQFF
TGTGCCAGCAGCCCCCTGGGACAGGGCAATGAGCAGTTCTTC
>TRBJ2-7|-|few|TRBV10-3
CAISDSPNYEQYF
TGTGCCATCAGTGATAGTCCGAACTACGAGCAGTACTTC
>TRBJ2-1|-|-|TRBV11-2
CASSATGPWNEQFF
TGTGCCAGCAGCGCCACAGGCCCATGGAATGAGCAGTTCTTC
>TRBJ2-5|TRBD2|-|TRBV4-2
CASSQRLAGEETQYF
TGTGCCAGCAGCCAGCGGCTAGCGGGGGAGGAGACCCAGTACTTC
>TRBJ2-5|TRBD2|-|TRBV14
CASSLGLAGETQYF
TGTGCCAGCAGCCTGGGGCTAGCGGGAGAGACCCAGTACTTC